This T cell receptor (beta chain) was found in a study of blood T cell repertoires in COVID-19 (dated by TCRdb to 2018 to 2021). At the level of the whole study: The collaborator samples originated in the United States, Italy and Spain and spanned the acute and convalescent phases of COVID-19. The material from the prospective study consisted of cDNA or gDNA derived from T cells, B-cell-depleted T cells, or PBMCs. Subjects who had been exposed to COVID-19, were actively infected with it, or had recovered from it provided the deeply sampled blood TCRbeta repertoires that made up the dataset. A freely available public database, intended as a resource for researchers studying the immune response to SARS-CoV-2, is where the repertoires were released. The samples were drawn from two sources: the first 160 participants of the ongoing ImmuneRACE study, and about 1,300 subjects contributed by 6 global collaborators. Sample metadata almost always included a de-identified subject ID, COVID-19 status, age in years and sex. Where available, HLA class I and class II types were taken from metadata supplied by the sample provider and were not determined by assay-based typing. General findings and caveats noted by the study authors: The quantity of clinical and demographic metadata differed by source and by participant and was supplied without curation.

TCRbeta CDR3 regions were amplified from genomic DNA using the immunoSEQ Assay, a bias-controlled multiplex PCR. On the authors' methods: Nucleated cell counts per sample were estimated from amplification of reference gene primers within the assay. To quantify the absolute abundance of each unique TCRbeta CDR3 rearrangement, sequence reads were collapsed and filtered. For each sample, productive Simpson clonality was calculated as the square root of Simpson's diversity index across productive rearrangements. Held by TCRdb, this immuneACCESS table contains in-frame sequences only and omits some clones. Under half of the omission traces to an unresolved V gene where checked; the cause of the rest is unknown. That table furnishes V, J and clone size, whereas the DNA furnished D and trimming. The sample records nearly 200,000 clones, 70% to 90% of which are singletons. The ten biggest clones cover about 6.6% of the sample.

Notes on this clone: No antigen is known for it. The record has no base qualities; no much larger clone is one base away.

V lost 0 bases and J lost 7 bases; the stretch between them is 17 bases long. Based on the germline V gene, the CDR1 and CDR2 sequences are KGHDR and SFDVKD. The CDR3 has 17 amino acids, counting the end cysteine and phenylalanine. Only the CDR3 portion is preserved as DNA: 51 bases, with reading frame beginning at the first base. Another Seattle source contributed samples from volunteer blood donors who had recovered from COVID-19. Each collaborating institution followed its own protocols to collect whole blood in K2EDTA tubes. For TCRbeta analysis, collaborator samples were shipped as frozen whole blood, as isolated PBMCs, or as DNA extracted from either sample type.

Sequencing used peripheral blood. The rearrangement combines TRBV24-1 with TRBJ2-2; TRBD2 is a possible D gene, resting on 6 matching bases. The receptor was isolated from a woman aged 40-49 years who had recovered from COVID-19. The CDR3 is CATSDLSTGGDGGELFF. The DNA is as follows: TGTGCCACCAGTGATTTGAGTACAGGAGGGGATGGCGGGGAGCTGTTTTTT.